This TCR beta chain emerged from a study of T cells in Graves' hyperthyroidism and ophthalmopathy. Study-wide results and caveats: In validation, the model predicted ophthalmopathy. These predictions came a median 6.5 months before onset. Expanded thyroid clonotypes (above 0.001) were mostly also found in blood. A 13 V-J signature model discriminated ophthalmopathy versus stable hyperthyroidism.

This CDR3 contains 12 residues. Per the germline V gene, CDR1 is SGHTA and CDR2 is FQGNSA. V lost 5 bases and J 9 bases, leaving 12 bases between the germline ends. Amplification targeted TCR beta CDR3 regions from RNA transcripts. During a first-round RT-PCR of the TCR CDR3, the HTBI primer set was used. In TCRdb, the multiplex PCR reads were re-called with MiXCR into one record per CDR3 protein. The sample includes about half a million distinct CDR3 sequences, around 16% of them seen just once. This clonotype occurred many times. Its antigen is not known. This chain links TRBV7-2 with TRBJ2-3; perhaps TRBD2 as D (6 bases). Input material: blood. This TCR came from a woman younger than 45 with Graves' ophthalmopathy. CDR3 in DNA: TGTGCCAGCAGCCTACCTAGCGAGACGCAGTATTTT. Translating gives CASSLPSETQYF.